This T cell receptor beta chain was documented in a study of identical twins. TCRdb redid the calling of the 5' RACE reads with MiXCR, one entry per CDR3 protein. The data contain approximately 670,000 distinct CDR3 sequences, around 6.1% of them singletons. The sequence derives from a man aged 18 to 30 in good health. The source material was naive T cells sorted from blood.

The CDR3 loop is CASSLVAGHYGETQYF. The CDR3 DNA reads as TGTGCCAGCAGCTTAGTTGCCGGCCACTATGGGGAGACCCAGTACTTC. The chain couples TRBV7-2 to TRBJ2-5; D not certain. V was pared by 1 base and J by 5 bases, with 17 bases between. The CDR3 has 16 amino acids. Germline CDR1 reads SGHTA; CDR2 reads FQGNSA. The full variable domain, completed using reference TRBV7-2 and TRBJ2-5, is GAGVSQSPSNKVTEKGKDVELRCDPISGHTALYWYRQSLGQGLEFLIYFQGNSAPDKSGLPSDRFSAERTGGSVSTLTIQRTQQEDSAVYLCASSLVAGHYGETQYFGPGTRLLVL.